The 24 T cell receptor beta chains presented below share a single source sample, sequenced in a study of PD-L1 blockade in urothelial cancer. Assay: immunoSEQ multiplex PCR; the TCRdb copy retains only in-frame clones and omits some. The data hold 43,000 or so clones, with 75% to 85% observed a single time. This sample's time point: pretreatment peripheral blood. This material consisted of PBMCs, taken around atezolizumab (anti-PD-L1) treatment. The receptors originated from a man aged 55 to 70 with urothelial cancer.

This clone was observed once. The rearrangement links TRBV6-5 to TRBJ2-7, with TRBD1 matching over 8 bases. Losses at the gene ends were 4 bases for V and 2 bases for J; bases not matched to a gene: 4. There are 14 residues in the CDR3. CDR1 MNHEY and CDR2 SVGAGI come from the germline V gene. CDR3 DNA sequence: TGTGCCAGCAGTTCGGGACAGGTGACCTACGAGCAGTACTTC. This encodes CASSSGQVTYEQYF.

The rearrangement uses TRBV7-9 and TRBJ1-2; D perhaps matches TRBD1 (5 bases). The CDR3 consists of 14 residues. Trimming left V 4 bases short and J 2 bases short, with 11 bases between. The germline V gene encodes CDR1 SEHNR and CDR2 FQNEAQ (reference sequence). The CDR3 bases are TGTGCCAGCAGCTGGGGGGGGGAAAACTATGGCTACACCTTC. Translated: CASSWGGENYGYTF.

V and J are TRBV4-1 and TRBJ1-5; 7 nucleotides agree with TRBD1. The CDR3 totals 15 residues. Germline V gene data show CDR1 as MGHRA and CDR2 as YSYEKL. J lost 5 bases, V lost 4 bases, and 8 bases had no gene match. The DNA of the CDR3 is TGCGCCAGCAGCCCCACCAGGGGGTTCGATCAGCCCCAGCATTTT. It codes for CASSPTRGFDQPQHF.

This rearrangement joins TRBV21-1 to TRBJ1-4; the D call of TRBD1 is as the table states it, not checked on the DNA. TRBV21-1 is reported as a pseudogene. CDR3 length equals 17 residues. Here the CDR3 reads CASSARDISEGNEKLFF. CDR3 nucleotide sequence: TGTGCCAGCAGCGCCCGGGACATCAGTGAGGGTAATGAAAAACTGTTTTTT.

J is TRBJ1-1 and V is TRBV6-1; D unclear. V was shortened by 0 bases and J by 4 bases, with 18 bases between the two germline ends. The CDR3 is made up of 17 amino acids. The germline gives CDR1 MNHNS, CDR2 SASEGT. CDR3 protein: CASSEAQGLPSGTEAFF. CDR3 bases: TGTGCCAGCAGTGAAGCGCAAGGCCTACCCTCGGGCACTGAAGCTTTCTTT.

The J gene is TRBJ1-3, the V gene TRBV4-2; possibly TRBD1 for D (5 bases). The length of the CDR3 is 16 residues. V was pared by 3 bases and J by 1 base, with 13 bases between. The germline V gene has CDR1 LGHNA and CDR2 YNFKEQ. The CDR3 coding sequence is TGTGCCAGCAGCCAGGGGGAGGGCAGATCTGGAAACACCATATATTTT. Its protein product is CASSQGEGRSGNTIYF.

The V and J genes are TRBV7-2 and TRBJ1-2; D unclear. The V end lost 8 bases, the J end lost 4 bases, and 14 bases lay between the germline ends. The CDR3 is 13 amino acids. Germline CDR1 is SGHTA and CDR2 is FQGNSA. The CDR3 spells CASGAGPLYGYTF. The CDR3 DNA reads as TGTGCCAGCGGCGCAGGCCCCCTCTATGGCTACACCTTC.

J is TRBJ1-2 and V is TRBV7-2; 8 bases agree with TRBD1. J gave up 5 bases and V 5 bases, and 4 bases lay outside the gene matches. The CDR3 extends over 13 amino acids. The V gene's germline CDR1 is SGHTA and CDR2 FQGNSA. The CDR3 region is CASSTTGGYGYTF. CDR3 sequence (DNA): TGTGCCAGCAGCACTACAGGGGGTTATGGCTACACCTTC.

The rearrangement links TRBV7-2 to TRBJ1-3; no definite D call. Germline values: CDR1 SGHTA, CDR2 FQGNSA. V gave up 1 base and J gave up 1 base, with 5 bases separating them. The CDR3 contains 14 residues. CDR3 residues: CASSLGGSGNTIYF. DNA of the CDR3: TGTGCCAGCAGCTTAGGAGGTTCTGGAAACACCATATATTTT. The variable domain in full, completed from reference TRBV7-2 and TRBJ1-3, reads GAGVSQSPSNKVTEKGKDVELRCDPISGHTALYWYRQSLGQGLEFLIYFQGNSAPDKSGLPSDRFSAERTGGSVSTLTIQRTQQEDSAVYLCASSLGGSGNTIYFGEGSWLTVV.

The chain has TRBV19 and TRBJ2-2; TRBD1 is a possible D gene (5 bases). The CDR3 is 16 residues long. Germline V gene lookup returns CDR1 LNHDA and CDR2 SQIVND (reference sequence). V lost 6 bases and J 0 bases, leaving 14 bases between the germline ends. The CDR3 nucleotides read TGTGCCAGTAGCCTGAGAACAGGATCGAACACCGGGGAGCTGTTTTTT. Residues: CASSLRTGSNTGELFF. Looking up the rest from reference TRBV19 and TRBJ2-2 gives the full variable domain: DGGITQSPKYLFRKEGQNVTLSCEQNLNHDAMYWYRQDPGQGLRLIYYSQIVNDFQKGDIAEGYSVSREKKESFPLTVTSAQKNPTAFYLCASSLRTGSNTGELFFGEGSRLTVL.

This sequence joins TRBV10-2 and TRBJ2-5; possible D gene TRBD2, 7 bases. V lost 5 bases and J 7 bases, leaving 20 bases between the germline ends. Germline V gives CDR1 WSHSY, CDR2 SAAADI. The CDR3 consists of 15 residues. The chain's CDR3 is CASSPGGASSGTQYF. In DNA, the CDR3 is TGCGCCAGCAGTCCTGGGGGGGCGTCAAGCGGGACCCAGTACTTC.

The V call is TRBV19, the J call TRBJ1-4, with TRBD1 as a possible D gene (5 bases). V dropped 3 bases and J dropped 5 bases, with 10 bases sitting between them. Looked up from germline, CDR1 is LNHDA and CDR2 is SQIVND (reference sequence). CDR3 size: 14 residues. This CDR3 is CASSMRQSNEKLFF. CDR3 DNA: TGTGCCAGTAGTATGCGACAGAGCAATGAAAAACTGTTTTTT.

This clone appeared once. This sequence joins TRBV5-1 and TRBJ1-1; 8 positions agree with TRBD1. The CDR3 has 15 residues. Germline V gene sequence: CDR1 SGHRS, CDR2 YFSETQ. V lost 5 bases and J lost 1; bases outside the gene matches: 7. The CDR3 spells CASSHSGGGNTEAFF. CDR3 bases: TGCGCCAGCAGTCATTCAGGGGGCGGGAACACTGAAGCTTTCTTT.

V is TRBV4-2 and J is TRBJ2-7, with 12 bases lining up with TRBD2. This CDR3 region has 16 residues. Germline trimming cut 0 bases from V and 7 bases from J; bases unmatched to any gene: 7. Germline CDR1 and CDR2: LGHNA and YNFKEQ. CDR3 bases: TGTGCCAGCAGCCAAGATCGACTAGCGGGAGTGAGGGAGCAGTACTTC. Its protein is CASSQDRLAGVREQYF.

The chain employs TRBV7-6 and TRBJ1-1; 7 bases are shared with TRBD1. The CDR3 is 17 amino acids. V lost 5 bases and J lost 1; bases outside the gene matches: 13. In germline, CDR1 is SGHVS, CDR2 FNYEAQ. This chain's CDR3 is CASSSMTPGQRNTEAFF. The CDR3 region has the DNA TGTGCCAGCAGCAGTATGACGCCGGGACAGAGGAACACTGAAGCTTTCTTT.

The rearrangement uses TRBV6-4 and TRBJ2-2; D ambiguous. This CDR3 spans 15 amino acids. Looked up from germline, CDR1 is MRHNA and CDR2 is SNTAGT. Trimming took off 0 bases at V and 1 base at J, with 6 bases between the two ends. CDR3: CASSDSSRNTGELFF. The CDR3 DNA reads as TGTGCCAGCAGTGACTCGTCGAGGAACACCGGGGAGCTGTTTTTT.

CDR3 loop: CASSASQTQQYF. CDR3 bases: TGTGCCAGCAGTGCTAGTCAGACCCAGCAGTACTTC. The J gene is TRBJ2-7, the V gene TRBV6-1, with D hard to call. Germline values: CDR1 MNHNS, CDR2 SASEGT. Trimming took off 4 bases at V and 8 bases at J, with 12 bases between the two ends. The CDR3 covers 12 residues.

The rearrangement links TRBV5-1 to TRBJ2-1; D perhaps matches TRBD2 (6 bases). The CDR3 is made up of 15 amino acids. Per the germline V gene, CDR1 is SGHRS and CDR2 is YFSETQ. The germline V and J ends were trimmed by 4 bases and 5 bases, with 16 bases remaining between them. This chain's CDR3 is CASSGVVAVNNEQFF. CDR3 coding DNA: TGCGCCAGCAGCGGGGTAGTAGCGGTTAACAATGAGCAGTTCTTC.

The genes are TRBV18 and TRBJ2-3; D is possibly TRBD2 (6 bases). CDR1 is KGHSH, CDR2 LQKENI, per germline. V gave up 3 bases and J gave up 4 bases, with 14 bases separating them. The CDR3 is made up of 15 amino acids. CDR3 sequence reads: CASSPPGGGSDTQYF. The CDR3 DNA sequence: TGTGCCAGCTCACCTCCCGGGGGTGGGTCAGATACGCAGTATTTT.

This clone was picked up one time. V is TRBV11-2 and J is TRBJ2-5; 14 bases match TRBD2. In germline, CDR1 is SGHAT, CDR2 FQNNGV. This CDR3 has 16 amino acids. Trimming at V came to 1 base and at J to 5 bases, leaving 3 bases not matched to a gene. The CDR3 here is CASSLAGLAGDETQYF. CDR3 coding DNA: TGTGCCAGCAGCTTAGCGGGACTAGCGGGAGACGAGACCCAGTACTTC.

This chain joins TRBV11-2 and TRBJ2-7; 8 bases fit TRBD1. V was clipped by 5 bases and J by 0 bases; unmatched bases: 6. Per the germline V gene, CDR1 is SGHAT and CDR2 is FQNNGV. The CDR3 totals 15 residues. CDR3 loop: CASSRGQAGSYEQYF. The CDR3 region has the DNA TGTGCCAGCAGCCGGGGACAGGCGGGCTCCTACGAGCAGTACTTC. The full variable domain, completed using reference TRBV11-2 and TRBJ2-7, is EAGVAQSPRYKIIEKRQSVAFWCNPISGHATLYWYQQILGQGPKLLIQFQNNGVVDDSQLPKDRFSAERLKGVDSTLKIQPAKLEDSAVYLCASSRGQAGSYEQYFGPGTRLTVT.

The rearrangement links TRBV19 to TRBJ2-7; 7 nucleotides line up with TRBD2. V shed 3 bases, J shed 3 bases, and the junction held 5 bases outside the gene matches. Germline V gene lookup returns CDR1 LNHDA and CDR2 SQIVND (reference sequence). CDR3 size: 14 residues. CDR3 sequence reads: CASSISSGHYEQYF. Written as DNA, the CDR3 is TGTGCCAGTAGTATTTCTAGCGGACACTACGAGCAGTACTTC. The full variable domain, rest sourced from reference TRBV19 and TRBJ2-7, is DGGITQSPKYLFRKEGQNVTLSCEQNLNHDAMYWYRQDPGQGLRLIYYSQIVNDFQKGDIAEGYSVSREKKESFPLTVTSAQKNPTAFYLCASSISSGHYEQYFGPGTRLTVT.

This sequence joins TRBV18 and TRBJ2-4; no reliable D call. Germline assignment: CDR1 KGHSH and CDR2 LQKENI. Trimming shortened V by 1 base and J by 0 bases, and 13 bases separated the two germline ends. CDR3 size: 17 residues. This CDR3 reads CASSPRLEVVAKNIQYF. CDR3 DNA: TGTGCCAGCTCACCACGCCTAGAGGTCGTAGCCAAAAACATTCAGTACTTC.

V is TRBV2 and J is TRBJ2-5; TRBD2 matches 8 bases. Germline V gene sequence: CDR1 SNHLY, CDR2 FYNNEI. CDR3 size: 13 residues. Losses at the gene ends were 8 bases for V and 5 bases for J; bases not matched to a gene: 7. CDR3 nucleotide sequence: TGTGCCAGCGGAGCGGGAGTAGCTGAGACCCAGTACTTC. Translating gives CASGAGVAETQYF.